This TCR beta chain was obtained from a study of shared clonotypes between healthy human individuals. About the study: In total, the donors were two women and a few men aged 18 to 49. CD4 naive cells filled three plates per donor, CD4 memory three, CD8 naive two and CD8 memory one.

This clone has only one observation. Its target is not known. This CDR3 region has 15 residues. The V gene end was trimmed by 7 bases and the J gene end by 6 bases; junction bases not matched to a gene: 5. CDR1 and CDR2 from the germline V gene are MDHEN and SYDVKM. Original methodology: Filtering differed for immunoSEQ, which gave only junction sequences without quality scores. This table comes from immunoSEQ multiplex PCR, and its TCRdb copy is limited to in-frame clones, with some not included. The D gene and trimming were derived from the DNA, and the V and J assignments and clone size from that table. The data show some 1,600,000 clones, 98% seen once. General study findings and limits: Only blood underwent sampling, and tissue repertoires likely differ.

Sequencing was performed on naive CD4+ T cells sorted from blood. The subset was: CD45RA+ positively selected. The rearrangement links TRBV28 to TRBJ2-4; 14 bases fit TRBD2. The clonotype originates from a man aged 30 to 39 in good health. CDR3 amino acids: CASNRLAGGRNIQYF. For the CDR3, the DNA is TGTGCCAGCAATCGACTAGCGGGAGGGCGAAACATTCAGTACTTC. Using reference TRBV28 and TRBJ2-4 for the parts outside the CDR3, the full variable domain is DVKVTQSSRYLVKRTGEKVFLECVQDMDHENMFWYRQDPGLGLRLIYFSYDVKMKEKGDIPEGYSVSREKKERFSLILESASTNQTSMYLCASNRLAGGRNIQYFGAGTRLSVL.